This is a list of T cell receptor beta chains from one sample in a study of cytomegalovirus exposure and HLA in healthy donors. Libraries were prepared by immunoSEQ multiplex PCR; TCRdb keeps only in-frame clonotypes and omits some of them. The table has fewer than 250,000 clones, around 80% seen once; the top ten hold roughly 6%. Sequenced material: PBMCs. The receptors stem from a man aged 40-49 years in good health and CMV-seropositive. CDR3s include the opening cysteine and the closing phenylalanine or tryptophan. D genes are given only for firm matches. Clone size appears in some rows only: once, few, many, or a class for an expanded clone.

v_call: TRBV5-1; d_call: -; j_call: TRBJ1-2; clone_size: -; cdr3_nt: TGCGCCAGCAGCTTGCGCGGACACGATGGCTACACCTTC; cdr3_aa: CASSLRGHDGYTF
v_call: TRBV27; d_call: TRBD1; j_call: TRBJ2-5; clone_size: -; cdr3_nt: TGTGCCAGCAGCTTTCGGGACAGGGGGCAAGAGACCCAGTACTTC; cdr3_aa: CASSFRDRGQETQYF
v_call: TRBV19; d_call: -; j_call: TRBJ1-4; clone_size: -; cdr3_nt: TGTGCCAGTAGTGCACAATTTAATGAAAAACTGTTTTTT; cdr3_aa: CASSAQFNEKLFF
v_call: TRBV7-2; d_call: -; j_call: TRBJ2-7; clone_size: -; cdr3_nt: TGTGCCAGCAGCTTAGATGGAGAATACTACGAGCAGTACTTC; cdr3_aa: CASSLDGEYYEQYF
v_call: TRBV6-6; d_call: -; j_call: TRBJ1-1; clone_size: once; cdr3_nt: TGTGCCAGCAGTTACTCTGGGGCCACTGAAGCTTTCTTT; cdr3_aa: CASSYSGATEAFF
v_call: TRBV19; d_call: -; j_call: TRBJ1-1; clone_size: -; cdr3_nt: TGTGCCAGTAGTATTTCGCTGACGGAGACCACTGAAGCTTTCTTT; cdr3_aa: CASSISLTETTEAFF
v_call: TRBV7-3; d_call: -; j_call: TRBJ2-1; clone_size: once; cdr3_nt: TGTGCCAGCAGCTTAAGTAGCGCCTTGCCCCACAATGAGCAGTTCTTC; cdr3_aa: CASSLSSALPHNEQFF
v_call: TRBV7-2; d_call: -; j_call: TRBJ2-3; clone_size: -; cdr3_nt: TGTGCCAGCAGCTTAGCGTGGGCAGGGCTTAGTACAGATACGCAGTATTTT; cdr3_aa: CASSLAWAGLSTDTQYF
v_call: TRBV7-9; d_call: TRBD1; j_call: TRBJ1-2; clone_size: -; cdr3_nt: TGTGCCAGCAGCTTTTCGACAGGGGCAGATGGCTACACCTTC; cdr3_aa: CASSFSTGADGYTF
v_call: TRBV29-1; d_call: -; j_call: TRBJ2-5; clone_size: -; cdr3_nt: TGCAGCGTTGAAGTGCAGGAGGGTCGGGAGACCCAGTACTTC; cdr3_aa: CSVEVQEGRETQYF
v_call: TRBV19; d_call: -; j_call: TRBJ2-5; clone_size: -; cdr3_nt: TGTGCCAGTAGTATATCGGGGGAGACCCAGTACTTC; cdr3_aa: CASSISGETQYF
v_call: TRBV18; d_call: -; j_call: TRBJ1-2; clone_size: -; cdr3_nt: TGTGCCAGCTCACCAGACAGGTGGGGATATGGCTACACCTTC; cdr3_aa: CASSPDRWGYGYTF
v_call: TRBV6-1; d_call: -; j_call: TRBJ1-1; clone_size: -; cdr3_nt: TGTGCCAGCACTCAAGAGGGGGGGAAGAACACTGAAGCTTTCTTT; cdr3_aa: CASTQEGGKNTEAFF
v_call: TRBV25-1; d_call: -; j_call: TRBJ1-2; clone_size: -; cdr3_nt: TGTGCCAGCAGCGATCATGACAGACACTATGGCTACACCTTC; cdr3_aa: CASSDHDRHYGYTF
v_call: TRBV18; d_call: -; j_call: TRBJ1-4; clone_size: -; cdr3_nt: TGTGCCAGCTCCAACGGGGGTGGTGAAAAACTGTTTTTT; cdr3_aa: CASSNGGGEKLFF
v_call: TRBV7-9; d_call: TRBD1; j_call: TRBJ2-7; clone_size: -; cdr3_nt: TGTGCCAGCAGCTTAGGACGAGGCAGGGGGCTATACGAGCAGTACTTC; cdr3_aa: CASSLGRGRGLYEQYF
v_call: TRBV5-1; d_call: TRBD2; j_call: TRBJ2-1; clone_size: -; cdr3_nt: TGCGCCAGCAGCTTGGCCGGGGAGGGCAGTAAGCAGTTCTTC; cdr3_aa: CASSLAGEGSKQFF
v_call: TRBV5-1; d_call: TRBD2; j_call: TRBJ2-5; clone_size: once; cdr3_nt: TGCGCCAGCAGCTTGGCCGGTAGCGGGAGTGAGACCCAGTACTTC; cdr3_aa: CASSLAGSGSETQYF
v_call: TRBV5-6; d_call: -; j_call: TRBJ2-5; clone_size: few; cdr3_nt: TGTGCCAGCAGCCCCCCGTCGGGAGAGACCCAGTACTTC; cdr3_aa: CASSPPSGETQYF
v_call: TRBV6-5; d_call: -; j_call: TRBJ2-1; clone_size: -; cdr3_nt: TGTGCCAGCAGTTACGGATTTACTGGGGCGCTCAATGAGCAGTTCTTC; cdr3_aa: CASSYGFTGALNEQFF
v_call: TRBV15; d_call: -; j_call: TRBJ1-4; clone_size: -; cdr3_nt: TGTGCCACCAGCAGGGGGACACTGGCCGAAAAACTGTTTTTT; cdr3_aa: CATSRGTLAEKLFF
v_call: TRBV30; d_call: -; j_call: TRBJ2-3; clone_size: -; cdr3_nt: TGTGCCTGGATAAAAGCGGACCGCACAGATACGCAGTATTTT; cdr3_aa: CAWIKADRTDTQYF
v_call: TRBV5-1; d_call: TRBD1; j_call: TRBJ2-7; clone_size: once; cdr3_nt: TGCGCCAGCAGCTTCCAGGGGGCCGCCTACGAGCAGTACTTC; cdr3_aa: CASSFQGAAYEQYF
v_call: TRBV9; d_call: TRBD2; j_call: TRBJ2-5; clone_size: -; cdr3_nt: TGTGCCAGCAGCCCACGCGGCCAGAGCGGGAGGGCGAAGACCCAGTACTTC; cdr3_aa: CASSPRGQSGRAKTQYF
v_call: TRBV6-1; d_call: -; j_call: TRBJ2-1; clone_size: -; cdr3_nt: TGTGCCAGCAGGTACGGGTCCCAAAACAATGAGCAGTTCTTC; cdr3_aa: CASRYGSQNNEQFF
v_call: TRBV28; d_call: -; j_call: TRBJ2-6; clone_size: few; cdr3_nt: TGTGCCAGCAGTTTTATCTCTGGGGCCAACGTCCTGACTTTC; cdr3_aa: CASSFISGANVLTF
v_call: TRBV5-1; d_call: -; j_call: TRBJ2-1; clone_size: -; cdr3_nt: TGCGCCAGCAGCTATCAAGCTGGTTCCTACAATGAGCAGTTCTTC; cdr3_aa: CASSYQAGSYNEQFF
v_call: TRBV6-1; d_call: -; j_call: TRBJ2-3; clone_size: -; cdr3_nt: TGTGCCAGCAGTGAGGAGAGAGTCGATACGCAGTATTTT; cdr3_aa: CASSEERVDTQYF
v_call: TRBV7-9; d_call: TRBD2; j_call: TRBJ2-1; clone_size: -; cdr3_nt: TGTGCCAGCAGAACCGGGACTAGCGGGAGCTCCTACAATGAGCAGTTCTTC; cdr3_aa: CASRTGTSGSSYNEQFF
v_call: TRBV9; d_call: -; j_call: TRBJ1-2; clone_size: -; cdr3_nt: TGTGCCAGCAGCGTAGGGAGTGATGGGGCCTATGGCTACACCTTC; cdr3_aa: CASSVGSDGAYGYTF
v_call: TRBV5-4; d_call: TRBD1; j_call: TRBJ1-2; clone_size: -; cdr3_nt: TGTGCCAGCAGCTTGCTAGAAGGGGGCGGCGGCTACACCTTC; cdr3_aa: CASSLLEGGGGYTF
v_call: TRBV25-1; d_call: TRBD1; j_call: TRBJ1-2; clone_size: -; cdr3_nt: TGTGCCAGCAGTGAGGCCGGGACAGGGATTATTGATGGCTACACCTTC; cdr3_aa: CASSEAGTGIIDGYTF
v_call: TRBV9; d_call: TRBD2; j_call: TRBJ2-1; clone_size: -; cdr3_nt: TGTGCCAGCAGCGTAGTAACTAGCGGGATTTACAATGAGCAGTTCTTC; cdr3_aa: CASSVVTSGIYNEQFF
v_call: TRBV19; d_call: TRBD2; j_call: TRBJ2-3; clone_size: -; cdr3_nt: TGTGCCAGCACCGGGACTAGCGGGAGGATCACAGATACGCAGTATTTT; cdr3_aa: CASTGTSGRITDTQYF
v_call: TRBV5-1; d_call: TRBD2; j_call: TRBJ2-3; clone_size: -; cdr3_nt: TGCGCCAGCAGCTCCGGACTAGCGGGCCCCGAGTATACGCAGTATTTT; cdr3_aa: CASSSGLAGPEYTQYF
v_call: TRBV7-8; d_call: TRBD2; j_call: TRBJ2-1; clone_size: -; cdr3_nt: TGTGCCAGCAGCTTAAAAGCGGGAGCTTACAATGAGCAGTTCTTC; cdr3_aa: CASSLKAGAYNEQFF
v_call: TRBV9; d_call: TRBD1; j_call: TRBJ1-2; clone_size: -; cdr3_nt: TGTGCCAGCAGCGAAGGGACAGGGAAAGGCTACACCTTC; cdr3_aa: CASSEGTGKGYTF
v_call: TRBV5-8; d_call: -; j_call: TRBJ2-1; clone_size: few; cdr3_nt: TGTGCCAGCAGCTTTTCCGGGAGCTCCTACAATGAGCAGTTCTTC; cdr3_aa: CASSFSGSSYNEQFF
v_call: TRBV25-1; d_call: -; j_call: TRBJ2-1; clone_size: few; cdr3_nt: TGTGCCAGCAGTGCCACTAGTCACACGCAGTTCTTC; cdr3_aa: CASSATSHTQFF
v_call: TRBV6-5; d_call: -; j_call: TRBJ1-1; clone_size: -; cdr3_nt: TGTGCCAGCAGCACACGGGTGATGAACACTGAAGCTTTCTTT; cdr3_aa: CASSTRVMNTEAFF
v_call: TRBV6-1; d_call: TRBD1; j_call: TRBJ1-1; clone_size: -; cdr3_nt: TGTGCCAGCAGAAGAGGGTCCCAGGGGGATACTGAAGCTTTCTTT; cdr3_aa: CASRRGSQGDTEAFF
v_call: TRBV18; d_call: TRBD1; j_call: TRBJ2-3; clone_size: -; cdr3_nt: TGTGCCAGCTCACCACAGGGGGCTACGTCTGATACGCAGTATTTT; cdr3_aa: CASSPQGATSDTQYF
v_call: TRBV9; d_call: -; j_call: TRBJ2-3; clone_size: -; cdr3_nt: TGTGCCAGCAGCTTTAGCGGAGGAGCTTCAGATACGCAGTATTTT; cdr3_aa: CASSFSGGASDTQYF
v_call: TRBV2; d_call: TRBD1; j_call: TRBJ1-2; clone_size: -; cdr3_nt: TGTGCCAACGACAGGGATGGCTACACCTTC; cdr3_aa: CANDRDGYTF
v_call: TRBV19; d_call: -; j_call: TRBJ1-1; clone_size: -; cdr3_nt: TGTGCCAGTAGTATAGAGGCCTTGACGGGAAAAACTGAAGCTTTCTTT; cdr3_aa: CASSIEALTGKTEAFF